These T cell receptor beta chains were read from a single sample in a study of T-cell reconstitution after alpha-beta-depleted transplantation in children. Using its own MiXCR run on the PCR reads, TCRdb lists one record per CDR3 protein. Of 80,000 to 100,000 distinct CDR3 sequences detected, about a quarter appear once; the ten largest clones hold about a fifth. Specimen: PBMCs, collected before TCRalphabeta/CD19-depleted stem cell transplant. The source of these receptors is a boy under 10 years old with acute lymphoblastic leukemia, due to receive a stem cell transplant. CDR3s include the opening cysteine and the closing phenylalanine or tryptophan. D genes are given only for firm matches. Clone size is shown for a subset of rows, as once, few, many or a class of expanded clone.

abundance,j_gene,v_gene,d_gene,CDR3aa,CDR3nt
few,TRBJ2-6,TRBV7-2,-,CASSPGVGANVLTF,TGTGCCAGCAGCCCAGGGGTGGGGGCCAACGTCCTGACTTTC
-,TRBJ2-1,TRBV5-6,-,CASSFQGGGYNEQFF,TGTGCCAGCAGCTTCCAGGGGGGGGGGTACAATGAGCAGTTCTTC
few,TRBJ2-7,TRBV9,-,CASSVGFPNEQYF,TGTGCCAGCAGCGTCGGTTTCCCTAACGAGCAGTACTTC
few,TRBJ2-7,TRBV18,TRBD1,CASSSAGTGGYEQYF,TGTGCCAGCTCATCGGCCGGGACAGGAGGCTACGAGCAGTACTTC
-,TRBJ2-1,TRBV28,-,CASTLRGGFEQFF,TGTGCCAGCACCCTAAGAGGAGGGTTTGAGCAGTTCTTC
-,TRBJ1-2,TRBV5-1,-,CASSSGQPNYGYTF,TGCGCCAGCAGCTCAGGACAGCCCAACTATGGCTACACCTTC
-,TRBJ2-7,TRBV29-1,-,CSVEDRESPYEQYF,TGCAGCGTTGAAGATCGGGAGAGCCCATACGAGCAGTACTTC
-,TRBJ2-1,TRBV29-1,TRBD2,CSATSGGAFRSYNEQFF,TGCAGCGCTACTAGCGGAGGGGCCTTCCGCTCCTACAATGAGCAGTTCTTC
few,TRBJ2-2,TRBV24-1,-,CATSDPTRINTGELFF,TGTGCCACCAGTGACCCTACAAGAATTAACACCGGGGAGCTGTTTTTT
few,TRBJ2-1,TRBV20-1,TRBD2,CSARDGGTRLREQFF,TGCAGTGCTAGAGATGGCGGGACTAGGTTACGGGAGCAGTTCTTC
few,TRBJ2-5,TRBV29-1,-,CSVDPRDTSAGTQYF,TGCAGCGTAGACCCTCGGGACACCTCAGCTGGGACCCAGTACTTC
few,TRBJ1-2,TRBV6-2/TRBV6-3,-,CASSYAATYGYTF,TGTGCCAGCAGTTACGCGGCCACCTATGGCTACACCTTC
few,TRBJ2-1,TRBV5-6,-,CASSFPGGQSSYNEQFF,TGTGCCAGCAGCTTTCCGGGCGGGCAAAGCTCCTACAATGAGCAGTTCTTC
-,TRBJ1-1,TRBV12-3/TRBV12-4,-,CASSFQHEAFF,TGTGCCAGCAGTTTCCAGCATGAAGCTTTCTTT
many,TRBJ2-1,TRBV4-3,-,CASSQDQERVYNEQFF,TGCGCCAGCAGCCAAGATCAGGAGAGGGTTTACAATGAGCAGTTCTTC
-,TRBJ2-1,TRBV7-9,-,CAGSSRVGIDEQFF,TGTGCCGGCAGCTCCCGAGTCGGGATCGATGAGCAGTTCTTC
-,TRBJ1-1,TRBV12-3/TRBV12-4,-,CASSLGDLAFF,TGTGCCAGCAGTTTGGGGGACCTGGCTTTCTTT
-,TRBJ1-6,TRBV20-1,-,CSAISSREFSPLHF,TGCAGTGCTATAAGCTCCAGGGAGTTTTCACCCCTCCACTTT
few,TRBJ2-3,TRBV5-1,-,CASSLDLRGGRADTQYF,TGCGCCAGCAGCTTGGACCTTCGGGGCGGACGGGCAGATACGCAGTATTTT
-,TRBJ2-1,TRBV29-1,-,CSVERVSGRGGSYNEQFF,TGCAGCGTTGAACGGGTTAGCGGCAGAGGGGGCTCCTACAATGAGCAGTTCTTC
-,TRBJ2-5,TRBV20-1,TRBD2,CSARPTAGQETQYF,TGCAGTGCTAGACCTACAGCGGGGCAAGAGACCCAGTACTTC
-,TRBJ2-7,TRBV2,-,CASSERRVSYEQYF,TGTGCCAGCAGTGAACGGAGAGTATCCTACGAGCAGTACTTC
-,TRBJ2-1,TRBV3-1,-,CASSQDPAEISSYNEQFF,TGTGCCAGCAGCCAAGATCCGGCGGAGATAAGCTCCTACAATGAGCAGTTCTTC
-,TRBJ1-2,TRBV5-5,TRBD1,CASSLSWTGKPNYGYTF,TGTGCCAGCAGCTTGAGTTGGACAGGGAAGCCTAACTATGGCTACACCTTC
-,TRBJ2-7,TRBV14,-,CASSQEGSLSSEQYF,TGTGCCAGCAGCCAAGAGGGGTCCCTCTCCTCCGAGCAGTACTTC
few,TRBJ2-1,TRBV9,TRBD2,CASSVGTSGINEQFF,TGTGCCAGCAGCGTAGGGACTAGCGGGATAAATGAGCAGTTCTTC
-,TRBJ2-1,TRBV4-3,TRBD2,CASSSIAGGSSYNEQFF,TGCGCCAGCAGCTCGATAGCGGGAGGTTCCTCCTACAATGAGCAGTTCTTC
-,TRBJ1-1,TRBV12-3/TRBV12-4,-,CASRRNPGEEAFF,TGTGCCAGCAGACGAAACCCTGGGGAGGAAGCTTTCTTT
-,TRBJ1-3,TRBV6-4,-,CASSDSGQNTIYF,TGTGCCAGCAGTGACTCGGGGCAGAACACCATATATTTT
medium-sized,TRBJ2-5,TRBV7-2,-,CASSPRWTALNQETQYF,TGTGCCAGCAGCCCCCGGTGGACAGCTCTTAACCAAGAGACCCAGTACTTC
-,TRBJ2-1,TRBV5-1,-,CASSGGLSGADNEQFF,TGCGCCAGCAGCGGAGGACTCTCGGGCGCCGACAATGAGCAGTTCTTC
few,TRBJ2-3,TRBV3-1,TRBD2,CASSPSGRPADTQYF,TGTGCCAGCAGCCCTAGCGGGAGGCCAGCAGATACGCAGTATTTT
many,TRBJ2-1,TRBV6-4,TRBD2,CASSPGTSGYNEQFF,TGTGCCAGCAGCCCCGGGACTAGCGGATACAATGAGCAGTTCTTC
-,TRBJ2-3,TRBV12-3/TRBV12-4,-,CASRAGVVDTQYF,TGTGCCAGCAGGGCCGGAGTAGTAGATACGCAGTATTTT
-,TRBJ1-1,TRBV20-1,-,CSAPGTGYEAFF,TGCAGTGCACCCGGTACAGGGTATGAAGCTTTCTTT
many,TRBJ2-7,TRBV11-1,TRBD1,CASSLREGTGPSGTLPYEQYF,TGTGCCAGCAGCTTAAGAGAAGGGACAGGTCCCAGCGGCACCCTTCCCTACGAGCAGTACTTC